This T cell receptor beta chain appears in the sequencing data of a study of untreated major depressive disorder. Patients had moderate to severe depression. Donors lacked major illness, comorbidities, regular medication, drug use, or heavy drinking. Enrichment usually gave approximately 95% pure CD4+ T cells. Worth noting for this clone: The target antigen is unknown.

Generated by immunoSEQ multiplex PCR, the TCRdb table keeps only in-frame clones and is missing some. Of 25,000 to 30,000 clones in the sample, roughly nine tenths are singletons; the top ten hold roughly 0.72%. The V gene's germline CDR1 is SGHVS and CDR2 FQNEAQ. This CDR3 contains 14 residues. V was cut by 5 bases and J by 3 bases, with 10 bases left in between. Findings of the study overall: Private clones made up every subject's top five TRBV05-01 clones. CD4+ T cells from depressed patients used TRBV05-01 (Vbeta 5.1) more often than controls.

Specimen: CD4+ T cells from PBMCs. This TCR was recovered from a woman in her 30s with major depressive disorder. The V gene is TRBV7-8, the J gene TRBJ2-2, with a possible D match to TRBD1 (5 bases). The CDR3 DNA follows: TGTGCCAGCAGCGCGCGACAGCACACCGGGGAGCTGTTTTTT. It codes for CASSARQHTGELFF.